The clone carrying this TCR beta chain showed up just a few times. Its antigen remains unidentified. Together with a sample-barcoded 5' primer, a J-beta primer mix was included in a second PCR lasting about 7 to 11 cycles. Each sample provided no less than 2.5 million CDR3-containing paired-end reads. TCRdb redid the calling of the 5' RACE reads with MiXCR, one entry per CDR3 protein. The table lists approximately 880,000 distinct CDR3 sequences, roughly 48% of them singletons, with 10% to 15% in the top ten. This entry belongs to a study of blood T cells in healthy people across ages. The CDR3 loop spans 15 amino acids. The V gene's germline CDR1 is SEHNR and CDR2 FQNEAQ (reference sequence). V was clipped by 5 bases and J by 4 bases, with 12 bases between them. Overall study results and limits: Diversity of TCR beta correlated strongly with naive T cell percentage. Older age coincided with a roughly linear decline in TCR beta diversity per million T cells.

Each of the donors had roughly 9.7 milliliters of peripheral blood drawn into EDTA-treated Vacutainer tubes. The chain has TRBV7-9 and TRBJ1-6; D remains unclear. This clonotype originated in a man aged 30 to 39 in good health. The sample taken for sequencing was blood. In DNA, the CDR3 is TGTGCCAGCAGCGGAACAGAGTCATATAATTCACCCCTCCACTTT. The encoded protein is CASSGTESYNSPLHF. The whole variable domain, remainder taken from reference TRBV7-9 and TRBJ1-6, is DTGVSQNPRHKITKRGQNVTFRCDPISEHNRLYWYRQTLGQGPEFLTYFQNEAQLEKSRLLSDRFSAERPKGSFSTLEIQRTEQGDSAMYLCASSGTESYNSPLHFGNGTRLTVT.